The rows below give T cell receptor beta chains drawn from one sample of a study of blood T cell repertoires in COVID-19. TCRdb's copy holds only in-frame clones and misses some; the assay was immunoSEQ multiplex PCR. The table has roughly 150,000 clones, over 80% seen once; the top ten hold over 5%. Specimen: PBMCs or T cells enriched from blood (not recorded which). The receptors were sampled from a man in his 70s who had been exposed to COVID-19. The CDR3 runs from the conserved cysteine through the conserved F or W. D genes are given only for firm matches. The listing skips clone size in some rows; elsewhere it reads once, few, many or a size class.

abundance: .; j_gene: TRBJ2-1; d_gene: TRBD2; len: 15; v_gene: TRBV10-1; CDR3aa: CASSESSGGPNEQFF; CDR3nt: TGCGCCAGCAGTGAGTCTAGCGGGGGACCCAATGAGCAGTTCTTC
abundance: .; j_gene: TRBJ2-2; d_gene: .; len: 10; v_gene: TRBV6-6; CDR3aa: CASEAGELFF; CDR3nt: TGTGCCAGCGAGGCCGGGGAGCTGTTTTTT
abundance: .; j_gene: TRBJ2-7; d_gene: TRBD1; len: 11; v_gene: TRBV6-6; CDR3aa: CASQGQQFWDF; CDR3nt: TGTGCCAGTCAGGGACAGCAGTTTTGGGACTTC
abundance: .; j_gene: TRBJ2-1; d_gene: .; len: 17; v_gene: TRBV6-2/TRBV6-3; CDR3aa: CASSYSGGALSSNEQFF; CDR3nt: TGTGCCAGCAGTTACTCGGGGGGGGCCCTCTCGAGCAATGAGCAGTTCTTC
abundance: .; j_gene: TRBJ1-1; d_gene: .; len: 17; v_gene: TRBV27; CDR3aa: CASGFRPVAGVNTEAFF; CDR3nt: TGTGCCAGCGGCTTCCGACCCGTAGCAGGGGTGAACACTGAAGCTTTCTTT
abundance: once; j_gene: TRBJ2-1; d_gene: .; len: 13; v_gene: TRBV29-1; CDR3aa: CSATLGTYNEQFF; CDR3nt: TGCAGCGCCACGCTAGGAACCTACAATGAGCAGTTCTTC
abundance: .; j_gene: TRBJ2-5; d_gene: .; len: 16; v_gene: TRBV6-1; CDR3aa: CASSALQGGGQETQYF; CDR3nt: TGTGCCAGCAGTGCACTACAGGGGGGGGGACAAGAGACCCAGTACTTC
abundance: .; j_gene: TRBJ2-7; d_gene: TRBD1; len: 15; v_gene: TRBV7-2; CDR3aa: CASSQGAESSYEQYF; CDR3nt: TGTGCCAGCAGCCAGGGGGCGGAGAGCTCCTACGAGCAGTACTTC
abundance: .; j_gene: TRBJ1-4; d_gene: .; len: 13; v_gene: TRBV28; CDR3aa: CASSQGGREKLFF; CDR3nt: TGTGCCAGCAGTCAAGGGGGAAGGGAAAAACTGTTTTTT
abundance: few; j_gene: TRBJ1-3; d_gene: .; len: 16; v_gene: TRBV12-5; CDR3aa: CASGLYQVSSGNTIYF; CDR3nt: TGTGCTAGTGGTTTGTATCAGGTTAGCTCTGGAAACACCATATATTTT
abundance: .; j_gene: TRBJ2-7; d_gene: TRBD2; len: 15; v_gene: TRBV7-9; CDR3aa: CASSLLAGGPYEQYF; CDR3nt: TGTGCCAGCAGCTTACTAGCGGGAGGACCCTACGAGCAGTACTTC
abundance: .; j_gene: TRBJ1-2; d_gene: .; len: 14; v_gene: TRBV7-2; CDR3aa: CASSSGGGTGGYTF; CDR3nt: TGTGCCAGCAGCTCCGGGGGTGGGACGGGAGGCTACACCTTC
abundance: .; j_gene: TRBJ2-1; d_gene: .; len: 14; v_gene: TRBV5-1; CDR3aa: CASSSQEGRSEQFF; CDR3nt: TGCGCCAGCAGCTCCCAGGAGGGCCGTAGTGAGCAGTTCTTC
abundance: .; j_gene: TRBJ1-1; d_gene: .; len: 14; v_gene: TRBV9; CDR3aa: CASSPQRGETEAFF; CDR3nt: TGTGCCAGCAGCCCCCAGCGGGGGGAAACTGAAGCTTTCTTT
abundance: .; j_gene: TRBJ2-2; d_gene: .; len: 15; v_gene: TRBV7-9; CDR3aa: CASSLSGGSGGELFF; CDR3nt: TGTGCCAGCAGCTTGAGTGGGGGCAGCGGCGGGGAGCTGTTTTTT
abundance: few; j_gene: TRBJ2-1; d_gene: .; len: 16; v_gene: TRBV7-9; CDR3aa: CASSFSTATTYNEQFF; CDR3nt: TGTGCCAGCAGCTTTAGCACAGCGACTACCTACAATGAGCAGTTCTTC
abundance: .; j_gene: TRBJ2-7; d_gene: .; len: 16; v_gene: TRBV28; CDR3aa: CASSLYRQSRSYEQYF; CDR3nt: TGTGCCAGCAGTTTATACAGACAGTCTCGAAGCTACGAGCAGTACTTC
abundance: .; j_gene: TRBJ2-7; d_gene: TRBD1; len: 14; v_gene: TRBV6-5; CDR3aa: CASTLRDRGREQYF; CDR3nt: TGTGCCAGCACCCTACGGGACAGGGGTAGAGAGCAGTACTTC
abundance: .; j_gene: TRBJ1-1; d_gene: TRBD1; len: 13; v_gene: TRBV25-1; CDR3aa: CASSEGQGLEAFF; CDR3nt: TGTGCCAGCAGTGAGGGACAGGGGCTTGAAGCTTTCTTT
abundance: .; j_gene: TRBJ2-2; d_gene: .; len: 16; v_gene: TRBV4-3; CDR3aa: CASSSYSQGTAGELFF; CDR3nt: TGCGCCAGCAGCTCCTACTCTCAGGGGACGGCCGGGGAGCTGTTTTTT
abundance: .; j_gene: TRBJ2-7; d_gene: .; len: 18; v_gene: TRBV12-2; CDR3aa: CASRLATFGDRGLGEQYF; CDR3nt: TGTGCAAGTCGCTTAGCGACTTTTGGGGACAGGGGGCTGGGGGAGCAGTACTTC
abundance: once; j_gene: TRBJ2-5; d_gene: TRBD2; len: 18; v_gene: TRBV9; CDR3aa: CASSVAGGLAGIWETQYF; CDR3nt: TGTGCCAGCAGCGTAGCTGGGGGACTAGCGGGGATCTGGGAGACCCAGTACTTC
abundance: .; j_gene: TRBJ1-3; d_gene: .; len: 14; v_gene: TRBV27; CDR3aa: CASRPEGVGNTIYF; CDR3nt: TGTGCCAGCAGGCCCGAGGGGGTGGGGAACACCATATATTTT
abundance: .; j_gene: TRBJ1-5; d_gene: .; len: 14; v_gene: TRBV2; CDR3aa: CASQLEGGNQPQHF; CDR3nt: TGTGCCTCCCAACTGGAGGGCGGCAATCAGCCCCAGCATTTT
abundance: .; j_gene: TRBJ2-3; d_gene: TRBD2; len: 15; v_gene: TRBV5-1; CDR3aa: CASRESSGNLDTQYF; CDR3nt: TGCGCCAGCAGAGAATCTAGCGGCAACCTAGATACGCAGTATTTT
abundance: .; j_gene: TRBJ2-7; d_gene: TRBD2; len: 15; v_gene: TRBV7-8; CDR3aa: CASSGTSGSSYEQYF; CDR3nt: TGTGCCAGCAGCGGGACTAGCGGGAGTTCCTACGAGCAGTACTTC
abundance: .; j_gene: TRBJ2-3; d_gene: TRBD2; len: 14; v_gene: TRBV6-6; CDR3aa: CATLAGGYTDTQYF; CDR3nt: TGTGCCACGCTAGCGGGAGGATACACAGATACGCAGTATTTT
abundance: .; j_gene: TRBJ2-1; d_gene: .; len: 16; v_gene: TRBV28; CDR3aa: CASIPPKGWSNNEQFF; CDR3nt: TGTGCCAGCATTCCGCCCAAGGGGTGGTCTAACAATGAGCAGTTCTTC
abundance: .; j_gene: TRBJ1-1; d_gene: .; len: 14; v_gene: TRBV3-1/TRBV3-2; CDR3aa: CASTRGGGNTEAFF; CDR3nt: TGTGCCAGCACCCGAGGGGGGGGGAACACTGAAGCTTTCTTT
abundance: .; j_gene: TRBJ1-1; d_gene: .; len: 15; v_gene: TRBV7-2; CDR3aa: CASSLAGRVNTEAFF; CDR3nt: TGTGCCAGCAGCTTAGCGGGGAGGGTGAACACTGAAGCTTTCTTT
abundance: .; j_gene: TRBJ2-3; d_gene: TRBD2; len: 18; v_gene: TRBV7-9; CDR3aa: CASSPRWRSSGRTDTQYF; CDR3nt: TGTGCCAGCAGCCCAAGATGGCGGTCTAGCGGGCGCACAGATACGCAGTATTTT
abundance: .; j_gene: TRBJ1-1; d_gene: .; len: 14; v_gene: TRBV5-1; CDR3aa: CASSLENWSTEAFF; CDR3nt: TGCGCCAGCAGCTTAGAAAACTGGTCCACTGAAGCTTTCTTT
abundance: .; j_gene: TRBJ1-1; d_gene: TRBD1; len: 15; v_gene: TRBV28; CDR3aa: CASSDAGGTGTEAFF; CDR3nt: TGTGCCAGCAGTGACGCAGGGGGAACAGGCACTGAAGCTTTCTTT
abundance: .; j_gene: TRBJ2-1; d_gene: .; len: 13; v_gene: TRBV7-2; CDR3aa: CASSSRDYNEQFF; CDR3nt: TGTGCCAGCAGCTCCCGGGACTACAATGAGCAGTTCTTC
abundance: .; j_gene: TRBJ2-7; d_gene: TRBD2; len: 15; v_gene: TRBV27; CDR3aa: CASRSLTSGTYEQYF; CDR3nt: TGTGCCAGCAGATCCCTGACTAGCGGCACCTACGAGCAGTACTTC
abundance: .; j_gene: TRBJ1-5; d_gene: .; len: 14; v_gene: TRBV6-2/TRBV6-3; CDR3aa: CASSYSLPDQPQHF; CDR3nt: TGTGCCAGCAGTTACTCCCTCCCGGATCAGCCCCAGCATTTT
abundance: .; j_gene: TRBJ2-5; d_gene: .; len: 16; v_gene: TRBV5-1; CDR3aa: CASHPGDAKPQETQYF; CDR3nt: TGCGCCAGCCACCCCGGAGACGCAAAACCCCAAGAGACCCAGTACTTC
abundance: once; j_gene: TRBJ2-1; d_gene: TRBD1; len: 12; v_gene: TRBV12-3/TRBV12-4; CDR3aa: CASRTGGNEQFF; CDR3nt: TGTGCCAGCAGGACAGGGGGGAATGAGCAGTTCTTC
abundance: few; j_gene: TRBJ2-7; d_gene: .; len: 13; v_gene: TRBV10-2; CDR3aa: CAISRQASYEQYF; CDR3nt: TGCGCCATCTCCCGACAGGCCTCCTACGAGCAGTACTTC
abundance: .; j_gene: TRBJ1-6; d_gene: TRBD1; len: 14; v_gene: TRBV6-5; CDR3aa: CASSSQGANSPLHF; CDR3nt: TGTGCCAGCAGCTCTCAGGGGGCGAATTCACCCCTCCACTTT
abundance: .; j_gene: TRBJ1-1; d_gene: .; len: 14; v_gene: TRBV19; CDR3aa: CASTPVGENTEAFF; CDR3nt: TGTGCCAGTACCCCGGTCGGGGAGAACACTGAAGCTTTCTTT
abundance: .; j_gene: TRBJ1-3; d_gene: .; len: 15; v_gene: TRBV6-2/TRBV6-3; CDR3aa: CASSYSRVPGNTIYF; CDR3nt: TGTGCCAGCAGTTACTCCAGGGTTCCTGGAAACACCATATATTTT